This entry is about one T cell receptor (beta chain). Its antigen is not yet known. Nothing much larger sits one base from this clone, and base qualities are not available. These data originate in a study of blood T cell repertoires in COVID-19 (dated by TCRdb to 2019 to 2021). At the level of the whole study: Samples covering the acute and convalescent phases of COVID-19 were provided by collaborators in the United States, Italy and Spain. The repertoires were released in a freely available public database meant as a resource for research on the immune response to SARS-CoV-2. Where available, HLA class I and class II types were taken from metadata supplied by the sample provider and were not determined by assay-based typing. The prospective study material was composed of cDNA or gDNA derived from T cells, B-cell-depleted T cells, or PBMCs. Sample metadata almost always included a de-identified subject ID, COVID-19 status, age in years and sex. Deeply sampled blood TCRbeta repertoires from subjects exposed to, actively infected with, or recovered from COVID-19 were included in the dataset. Samples were obtained from the ongoing ImmuneRACE study (first 160 participants) and from over 1,000 subjects provided by 6 global collaborators. Study-level results and caveats: The quantity of clinical and demographic metadata differed by source and by participant and was supplied without curation.

Participants in the prospective study were aged about 18 to 95 years, lived in about two dozen United States geographic areas, and enrolled through a virtual design. In the prospective study, participants were assigned to cohorts based on the clinical history participants reported in a screening survey and a study questionnaire. Mobile phlebotomists in the prospective study collected whole blood, serum and a nasopharyngeal or oropharyngeal swab from every participant. Participants in the prospective study had the option to provide additional blood draws and questionnaires over an approximately 2-month period. Blood samples from the prospective study were shipped frozen or at room temperature prior to DNA extraction. TCRbeta CDR3 regions were amplified from genomic DNA by means of the immunoSEQ Assay, a bias-controlled multiplex PCR. The original pipeline was this. The number of nucleated cells in each sample was estimated by amplification of reference gene primers within the assay. To quantify the absolute abundance of each unique TCRbeta CDR3 rearrangement, sequence reads were collapsed and filtered. For each sample, productive Simpson clonality was calculated by taking the square root of Simpson's diversity index across productive rearrangements. What TCRdb holds here is the immuneACCESS table cut down to in-frame rearrangements. Part of the clones is not present; checked against another copy, under half of the missing clones reflect an unresolved V gene, and the others are unexplained. V and J calls and clone size are copied from that table; D and trimming were computed from the DNA. The sample yields about 270,000 clones; about 91% were counted once. In total, the top ten clones hold approximately 1.2% of the sample.

The receptor was isolated from a woman in her forties with acute COVID-19. Sequencing was performed on PBMCs or T cells enriched from blood (not recorded which).

The nucleotides read TGCGCCAGCAGCCAAGCACAGGTTCCGAATTCACCCCTCCACTTT. Its protein reads: CASSQAQVPNSPLHF. Rearrangement joined TRBV4-3 to TRBJ1-6, and TRBD1 may be the D gene, going by 5 matching bases. Including cysteine and phenylalanine, the CDR3 has 15 amino acids. The DNA shown is the 45-base CDR3, in frame from base 1. The CDR1 and CDR2 encoded by the germline V gene are LGHNA and YSLEER. A distance of 11 bases separates the germline ends of V and J, which lose 1 base and 7 bases respectively.